One sample yielded the 4 T cell receptor beta chains listed below, sequenced in a study of cytomegalovirus exposure and HLA in healthy donors. 13 Jbeta primers and 60 Vbeta primers were used for the PCR. The method was immunoSEQ multiplex PCR; TCRdb's version includes in-frame clones alone and lacks a portion of them. The sample lists about 100,000 clones, 75% seen once, with roughly 13% in the top ten. The specimen sequenced was PBMCs. Source of these receptors: a male donor in good health and CMV-seropositive.

The chain joins TRBV19 to TRBJ2-5, with 7 bases lining up with TRBD2. The V gene's germline CDR1 is LNHDA and CDR2 SQIVND (reference sequence). This CDR3 contains 16 residues. Trimming cost V 4 bases and J 4 bases; bases outside gene matches: 12. The CDR3 DNA is TGTGCCAGTAGTACGAACCTGGGGGGGGGTAGAGAGACCCAGTACTTC. Its protein product is CASSTNLGGGRETQYF.

This chain links TRBV30 with TRBJ1-2, with D possibly being TRBD1 (6 bases). The CDR3 extends over 13 amino acids. V was pared by 5 bases and J by 6 bases, with 16 bases between. Germline V gene sequence: CDR1 GTSNPN, CDR2 SVGIG (reference sequence). The CDR3 reads CAWSILTGNGYTF. DNA of the CDR3: TGTGCCTGGTCAATCTTAACAGGGAATGGCTACACCTTC.

The chain employs TRBV10-3 and TRBJ2-7; D may be TRBD2 (5 bases). The CDR3 consists of 15 residues. The germline gives CDR1 ENHRY, CDR2 SYGVKD. V shed 0 bases and J shed 3 bases, with 12 bases lying between them. The CDR3 loop reads CAISESTGLNYEQYF. In DNA form, the CDR3 reads TGTGCCATCAGTGAGTCCACGGGGTTAAACTACGAGCAGTACTTC.

This clone was observed a handful of times. V and J are TRBV7-2 and TRBJ1-1, with TRBD1 identical over 8 bases. Trimming cost V 2 bases and J 5 bases; bases outside gene matches: 7. From germline, CDR1 is SGHTA and CDR2 FQGNSA. The CDR3 runs to 15 residues. The CDR3, as DNA: TGTGCCAGCAGCTTATCACTAACAGGGGGAACTGAAGCTTTCTTT. This translates into CASSLSLTGGTEAFF. The entire variable domain, with the rest obtained from reference TRBV7-2 and TRBJ1-1, is as follows: GAGVSQSPSNKVTEKGKDVELRCDPISGHTALYWYRQSLGQGLEFLIYFQGNSAPDKSGLPSDRFSAERTGGSVSTLTIQRTQQEDSAVYLCASSLSLTGGTEAFFGQGTRLTVV.